Each of the 2 T cell receptor beta chains below was sequenced from the same sample in a study of blood T cell repertoires in COVID-19. The method was immunoSEQ multiplex PCR; TCRdb's version includes in-frame clones alone and lacks a portion of them. Among about 370,000 clones, around 87% were seen once, and the ten largest hold more than 9%. Sequenced: peripheral blood. These receptors were taken from a woman in her twenties or thirties with COVID-19, enrolled during active disease.

This clone was seen more than once but under ten times. This CDR3 is also generated by other DNA sequences in the sample. The chain is built from TRBV7-9 and TRBJ2-3; weak D call: TRBD2 (5 bases). The CDR3 contains 14 residues. Germline V lookup: CDR1 SEHNR, CDR2 FQNEAQ (reference sequence). V was clipped by 5 bases and J by 2 bases, with 11 bases between them. Here the CDR3 reads CASSTERLTDTQYF. CDR3 DNA: TGTGCCAGCAGCACCGAGCGGCTCACAGATACGCAGTATTTT.

Points on this clone: Mismatch with germline at one junction end may stem from a read error. This chain uses TRBV13 with TRBJ2-1; TRBD1 aligns across 7 bases. The CDR3 length is 14 residues. In germline, CDR1 is PRHDT, CDR2 FYEKMQ (reference sequence). In nucleotides, the CDR3 is TGTGCCAGCAGCTACGGGACGAGGGGGCAAGGTCTGGTCTTC. Translating it yields CASSYGTRGQGLVF.